Shown below are 13 T cell receptor beta chains from a single sample sequenced in a study of identical twins. One entry per CDR3 protein results from TCRdb running MiXCR on the 5' RACE reads. The profile shows 690,000 or so distinct CDR3 sequences, under 9% of them singletons. These data were also reused for a study on yellow fever vaccine responses in identical twins.

The sample taken for sequencing was PBMCs. These receptors were taken from a young woman in good health.

V and J are TRBV20-1 and TRBJ1-1; perhaps TRBD1 as D (5 bases). Between the trimmed V and J ends, which lost 3 bases and 6 bases, there was a span of 8 bases. CDR3 length: 11 amino acids. Germline CDR1 DFQATT, CDR2 SNEGSKA (reference sequence). The CDR3 region has the DNA TGCAGTGCTAGTCGGGGGGCTGAAGCTTTCTTT. Its protein product is CSASRGAEAFF.

The chain carries TRBV5-1 and TRBJ2-1, with a possible D match to TRBD2 (5 bases). Trimming took 1 base from V and 0 from J, leaving 17 bases between them. This CDR3 is built from 18 residues. Germline values: CDR1 SGHRS, CDR2 YFSETQ. CDR3 in DNA: TGCGCCAGCAGCTTGTTGGGGAGCGGCCTAAGCTCCTACAATGAGCAGTTCTTC. Its protein product is CASSLLGSGLSSYNEQFF.

This clonotype was seen only a few times. Here the CDR3 DNA reads TGCGCCAGCAGCCAAAACCGGGACAGGAGCTACGAGCAGTACTTC. Translating it yields CASSQNRDRSYEQYF. This rearrangement joins TRBV4-3 to TRBJ2-7; TRBD1 agrees at 8 bases. This CDR3 is 15 amino acids long. Germline-derived CDR1 and CDR2 are LGHNA and YSLEER. Trimming cost V 2 bases and J 3 bases; bases outside gene matches: 6.

This clonotype was counted between two and nine times. This chain joins TRBV4-1 and TRBJ2-1, with unresolved D. V was trimmed by 1 base and J by 3 bases, leaving 10 bases between them. This CDR3 contains 15 residues. Germline V gene data show CDR1 as MGHRA and CDR2 as YSYEKL. In DNA form, the CDR3 reads TGCGCCAGCAGCCAAGGTGACCTAGACTACAATGAGCAGTTCTTC. Residues: CASSQGDLDYNEQFF.

The V and J genes are TRBV24-1 and TRBJ1-5, with D perhaps TRBD1 (6 bases). The CDR3 is 15 residues long. Germline-derived CDR1 and CDR2 are KGHDR and SFDVKD. Deletions cut 4 bases from V and 2 bases from J, with 11 bases between. CDR3 residues: CATSDTGFRNQPQHF. The CDR3 DNA follows: TGTGCCACCAGTGACACAGGGTTTCGCAATCAGCCCCAGCATTTT.

V is TRBV20-1 and J is TRBJ2-3; weak D call: TRBD2 (5 bases). Per the germline V gene, CDR1 is DFQATT and CDR2 is SNEGSKA (reference sequence). CDR3 length: 13 amino acids. V lost 0 bases and J lost 5, with 9 bases in between. CDR3 amino acids: CSARDRAVDTQYF. For the CDR3, the DNA is TGCAGTGCTAGAGATAGAGCGGTAGATACGCAGTATTTT.

This chain uses TRBV19 with TRBJ1-1; D call uncertain. CDR3 length equals 13 residues. Germline assignment: CDR1 LNHDA and CDR2 SQIVND (reference sequence). V dropped 5 bases and J dropped 1 base, with 8 bases sitting between them. This CDR3 is CASSFTRNTEAFF. The CDR3 DNA follows: TGTGCCAGTAGTTTCACACGGAACACTGAAGCTTTCTTT.

The chain employs TRBV5-1 and TRBJ2-2, with 7 bases that match TRBD1. This CDR3 region has 15 residues. V was pared by 4 bases and J by 0 bases, with 3 bases of the junction left unmatched. CDR1 and CDR2 (germline): SGHRS, YFSETQ. CDR3 in DNA: TGCGCCAGCAGCGGTGACAGGGCGAACACCGGGGAGCTGTTTTTT. Translating it yields CASSGDRANTGELFF.

This clonotype was observed many times. The CDR3 nucleotides are TGCAGTGCTAGAGATGCGACTAACTATGGCTACACCTTC. Amino acid sequence: CSARDATNYGYTF. The chain couples TRBV20-1 to TRBJ1-2; D is ambiguous. V lost 0 bases, J lost 0 bases, and 5 bases lay in between. CDR1 is DFQATT, CDR2 SNEGSKA, per germline (reference sequence). The length of the CDR3 is 13 residues.

This clonotype was seen ten or more times. The chain uses TRBV7-2 and TRBJ2-1; 10 bases match TRBD2. This CDR3 is 15 amino acids long. The trim removed 5 bases at V and 4 bases at J, leaving 5 bases unmatched. CDR1 is SGHTA and CDR2 is FQGNSA in the germline V gene. CDR3 nucleotide sequence: TGTGCCAGCAGCCGGGGGACTAGCGAATACAATGAGCAGTTCTTC. It translates to CASSRGTSEYNEQFF.

This clonotype was seen a handful of times. V gene TRBV30 combines with J gene TRBJ2-1, with TRBD2 matching over 13 bases. V was clipped by 2 bases and J by 5 bases; unmatched bases: 6. There are 16 residues in the CDR3. Per the germline V gene, CDR1 is GTSNPN and CDR2 is SVGIG (reference sequence). Here the CDR3 DNA reads TGTGCCTGGAGTCCTCCGGGACTAGCGGGAAACAATGAGCAGTTCTTC. Translated: CAWSPPGLAGNNEQFF.

This clonotype was seen a handful of times. V and J are TRBV11-1 and TRBJ2-3; TRBD1 aligns across 9 bases. This CDR3 is 17 amino acids long. The germline V gene encodes CDR1 SGHAT and CDR2 FQDESV (reference sequence). V was pared by 6 bases and J by 6 bases, with 16 bases of the junction left unmatched. The CDR3 region is CASRYTGGGQTGDTQYF. For the CDR3, the DNA is TGTGCCAGCAGATATACAGGGGGCGGACAAACCGGGGATACGCAGTATTTT.

The table lists this clonotype with a few counts. The chain couples TRBV18 to TRBJ2-1, with D possibly TRBD2 on 6 matching bases. Trimming left V 6 bases short and J 5 bases short, with 14 bases between. From germline, CDR1 is KGHSH and CDR2 LQKENI. CDR3 length equals 14 residues. In DNA form, the CDR3 reads TGTGCCAGCTCCCCCACATGGGGGGACAATGAGCAGTTCTTC. Amino acids: CASSPTWGDNEQFF.